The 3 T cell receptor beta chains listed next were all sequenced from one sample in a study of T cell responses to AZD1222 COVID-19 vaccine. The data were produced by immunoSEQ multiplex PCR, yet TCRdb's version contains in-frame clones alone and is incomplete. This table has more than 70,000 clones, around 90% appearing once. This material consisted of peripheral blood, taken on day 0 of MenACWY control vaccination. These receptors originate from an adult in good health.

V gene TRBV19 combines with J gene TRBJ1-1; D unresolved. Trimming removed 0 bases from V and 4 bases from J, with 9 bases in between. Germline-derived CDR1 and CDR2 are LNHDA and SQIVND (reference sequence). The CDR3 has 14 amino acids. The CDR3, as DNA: TGTGCCAGTAGTATAGATATGGTACGCACTGAAGCTTTCTTT. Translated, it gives CASSIDMVRTEAFF.

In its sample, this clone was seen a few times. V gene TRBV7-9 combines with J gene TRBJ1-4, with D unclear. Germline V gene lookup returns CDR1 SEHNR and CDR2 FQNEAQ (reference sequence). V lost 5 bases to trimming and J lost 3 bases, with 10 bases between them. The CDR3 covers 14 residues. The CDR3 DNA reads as TGTGCCAGCAGCCTATCAGTCGCTAATGAAAAACTGTTTTTT. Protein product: CASSLSVANEKLFF.

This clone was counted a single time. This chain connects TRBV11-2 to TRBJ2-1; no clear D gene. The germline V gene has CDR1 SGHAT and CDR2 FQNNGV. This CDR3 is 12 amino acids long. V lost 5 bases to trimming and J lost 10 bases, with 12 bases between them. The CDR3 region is CASSQDTLEQFF. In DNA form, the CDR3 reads TGTGCCAGCAGCCAAGACACACTAGAGCAGTTCTTC.